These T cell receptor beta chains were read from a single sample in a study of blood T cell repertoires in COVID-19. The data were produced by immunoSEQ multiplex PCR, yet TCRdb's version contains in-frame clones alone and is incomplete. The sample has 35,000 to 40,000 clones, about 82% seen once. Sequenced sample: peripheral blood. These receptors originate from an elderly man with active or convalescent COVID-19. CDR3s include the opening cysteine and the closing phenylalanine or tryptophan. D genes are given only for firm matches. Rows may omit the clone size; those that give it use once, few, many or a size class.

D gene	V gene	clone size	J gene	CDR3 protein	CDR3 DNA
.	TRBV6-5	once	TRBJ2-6	CASSYSGAGANVLTF	TGTGCCAGCAGTTACTCAGGGGCTGGGGCCAACGTCCTGACTTTC
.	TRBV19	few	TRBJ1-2	CASSPGHIIYGYTF	TGTGCCAGTAGTCCAGGACACATTATCTATGGCTACACCTTC
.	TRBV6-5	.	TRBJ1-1	CASSYGRNTEAFF	TGTGCCAGCAGTTACGGGCGGAACACTGAAGCTTTCTTT
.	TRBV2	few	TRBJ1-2	CASRDYGYTF	TGTGCCAGTCGGGACTATGGCTACACCTTC
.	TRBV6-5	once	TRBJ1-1	CASRWEFGTEAFF	TGTGCCAGCCGATGGGAGTTCGGCACTGAAGCTTTCTTT
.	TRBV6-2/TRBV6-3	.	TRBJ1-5	CASSYGGIGNQPQHF	TGTGCCAGCAGTTACGGGGGGATAGGCAATCAGCCCCAGCATTTT
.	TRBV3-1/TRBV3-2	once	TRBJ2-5	CASSQPSSGQETQYF	TGTGCCAGCAGCCAGCCGTCATCGGGGCAAGAGACCCAGTACTTC
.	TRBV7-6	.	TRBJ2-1	CASSLASAMLGNEQFF	TGTGCCAGCAGCTTAGCTAGCGCCATGCTGGGCAATGAGCAGTTCTTC
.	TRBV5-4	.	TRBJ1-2	CASSFGTQVNYGYTF	TGTGCCAGCAGCTTCGGGACTCAGGTTAACTATGGCTACACCTTC
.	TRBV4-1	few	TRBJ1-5	CASSQEPGGGNQPQHF	TGCGCCAGCAGCCAGGAACCCGGGGGAGGCAATCAGCCCCAGCATTTT
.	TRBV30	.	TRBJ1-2	CAWSKTSYTF	TGTGCCTGGAGTAAGACTAGCTACACCTTC
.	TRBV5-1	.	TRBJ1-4	CASSLAPGSGNEKLFF	TGCGCCAGCAGCTTGGCCCCAGGGTCTGGTAATGAAAAACTGTTTTTT
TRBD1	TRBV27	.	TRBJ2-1	CASRLDRDSYNEQFF	TGTGCCAGCAGACTCGACAGGGACTCCTACAATGAGCAGTTCTTC
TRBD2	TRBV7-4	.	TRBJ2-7	CASSLVNAGDEQYF	TGTGCCAGCAGCTTAGTCAACGCGGGGGACGAGCAGTACTTC
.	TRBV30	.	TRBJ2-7	CAWSFSPLSYEQYF	TGTGCCTGGAGTTTTAGCCCCCTTTCCTACGAGCAGTACTTC
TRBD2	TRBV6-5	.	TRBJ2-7	CASSLTSGSVGYEQYF	TGTGCCAGCAGTTTGACTAGCGGGAGTGTTGGCTACGAGCAGTACTTC
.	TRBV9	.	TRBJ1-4	CASSVGGGNEKLFF	TGTGCCAGCAGCGTCGGGGGTGGGAATGAAAAACTGTTTTTT
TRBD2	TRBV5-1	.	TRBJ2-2	CASSFAGGDGELFF	TGCGCCAGCAGCTTCGCGGGAGGTGACGGGGAGCTGTTTTTT
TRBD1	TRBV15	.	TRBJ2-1	CATSRDQGALGEQFF	TGTGCCACCAGCAGAGATCAGGGGGCTTTGGGTGAGCAGTTCTTC
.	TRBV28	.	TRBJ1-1	CASSPPGGSPTEAFF	TGTGCCAGCAGTCCCCCGGGGGGCTCACCGACTGAAGCTTTCTTT
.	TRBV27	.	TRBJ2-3	CASSRELEGTDTQYF	TGTGCCAGCAGCCGGGAATTAGAAGGTACAGATACGCAGTATTTT
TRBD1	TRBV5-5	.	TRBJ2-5	CASNLGTEETQYF	TGTGCCAGCAACCTGGGGACAGAAGAGACCCAGTACTTC
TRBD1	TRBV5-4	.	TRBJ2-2	CASSRAGGVKPGELFF	TGTGCCAGCAGCCGGGCAGGGGGCGTAAAACCCGGGGAGCTGTTTTTT
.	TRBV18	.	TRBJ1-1	CASSPQAAENTEAFF	TGTGCCAGCTCACCCCAAGCGGCAGAGAACACTGAAGCTTTCTTT
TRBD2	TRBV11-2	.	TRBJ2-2	CASRKVAGGNTGELFF	TGTGCCAGCAGAAAGGTAGCGGGGGGGAACACCGGGGAGCTGTTTTTT
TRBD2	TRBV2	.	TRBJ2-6	CASSDALAGGPGGGANVLTF	TGTGCCAGCAGTGATGCGTTGGCGGGAGGCCCTGGAGGCGGGGCCAACGTCCTGACTTTC
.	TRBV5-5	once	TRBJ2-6	CASSLPGAGANVLTF	TGTGCCAGCAGCCTCCCGGGAGCTGGGGCCAACGTCCTGACTTTC
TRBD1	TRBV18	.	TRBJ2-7	CASSRDRDEQYF	TGTGCCAGCTCACGGGACAGGGACGAGCAGTACTTC
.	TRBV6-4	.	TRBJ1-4	CASRGRAGNEKLFF	TGTGCCAGCAGGGGACGGGCGGGGAATGAAAAACTGTTTTTT
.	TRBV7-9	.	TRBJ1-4	CASSLARAPRGLNEKLFF	TGTGCCAGCAGCTTAGCGAGAGCACCAAGGGGCCTTAATGAAAAACTGTTTTTT
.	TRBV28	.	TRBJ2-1	CASSLPIRGNYNEQFF	TGTGCCAGCAGTTTACCCATCAGGGGAAACTACAATGAGCAGTTCTTC
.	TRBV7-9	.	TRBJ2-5	CASSRRDSSQETQYF	TGTGCCAGCAGCCGAAGGGACTCGAGCCAAGAGACCCAGTACTTC
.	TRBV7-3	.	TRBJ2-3	CASSSGRGYTQYF	TGTGCCAGCAGCTCCGGTAGGGGTTATACGCAGTATTTT
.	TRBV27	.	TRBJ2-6	CASSLKAGWNGANVLTF	TGTGCCAGCAGTTTAAAGGCAGGGTGGAATGGGGCCAACGTCCTGACTTTC
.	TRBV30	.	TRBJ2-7	CAWSVTGNYEQYF	TGTGCCTGGAGTGTCACGGGAAACTACGAGCAGTACTTC
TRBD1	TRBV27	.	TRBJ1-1	CASRRPGGATEAFF	TGTGCCAGCAGGAGGCCAGGGGGTGCCACTGAAGCTTTCTTT
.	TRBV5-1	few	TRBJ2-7	CASSLEFGEYYEQYF	TGCGCCAGCAGCTTGGAGTTCGGGGAATACTACGAGCAGTACTTC
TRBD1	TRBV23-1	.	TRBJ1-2	CASSQSDRGHFNYGYTF	TGCGCCAGCAGTCAATCGGACAGGGGGCACTTTAACTATGGCTACACCTTC
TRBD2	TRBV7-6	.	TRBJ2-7	CASSLLAGDSYEQYF	TGTGCCAGCAGCTTATTAGCGGGGGACTCCTACGAGCAGTACTTC
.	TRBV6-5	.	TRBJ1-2	CASRSAGVNYGYTF	TGTGCCAGCAGATCCGCCGGGGTTAACTATGGCTACACCTTC
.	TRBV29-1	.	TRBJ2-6	CSVELSKSGANVLTF	TGCAGCGTAGAGCTTAGTAAGTCAGGGGCCAACGTCCTGACTTTC
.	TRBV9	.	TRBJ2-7	CASSVGDSGSYEQYF	TGTGCCAGCAGCGTAGGGGATAGCGGCTCCTACGAGCAGTACTTC
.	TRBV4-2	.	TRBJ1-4	CASSQDVQINEKLFF	TGTGCCAGCAGCCAAGATGTACAGATTAATGAAAAACTGTTTTTT
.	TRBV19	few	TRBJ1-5	CASSHDGGQPQHF	TGTGCCAGTAGCCACGACGGGGGACAGCCCCAGCATTTT
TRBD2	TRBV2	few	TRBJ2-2	CASSPLAGSNGELFF	TGTGCCAGCAGTCCTCTAGCGGGATCGAACGGGGAGCTGTTTTTT
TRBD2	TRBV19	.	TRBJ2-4	CASSISGRGDIQYF	TGTGCCAGTAGTATTAGCGGGCGGGGGGACATTCAGTACTTC
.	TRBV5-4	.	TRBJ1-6	CASTPGASSYNSPLHF	TGTGCCAGCACCCCGGGAGCCAGCTCCTATAATTCACCCCTCCACTTT
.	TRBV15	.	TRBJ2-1	CATSRDIAAGNYNEQFF	TGTGCCACCAGCAGAGATATCGCGGCAGGGAACTACAATGAGCAGTTCTTC
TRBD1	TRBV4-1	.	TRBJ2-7	CASSQSTGQGTGEQYF	TGCGCCAGCAGCCAGTCAACCGGGCAGGGGACAGGCGAGCAGTACTTC
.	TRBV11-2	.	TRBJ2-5	CASSLVVGASETQYF	TGTGCCAGCAGCTTAGTCGTGGGGGCCTCTGAGACCCAGTACTTC
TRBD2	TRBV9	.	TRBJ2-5	CASSPAGGEQETQYF	TGTGCCAGCAGCCCAGCGGGGGGGGAACAAGAGACCCAGTACTTC
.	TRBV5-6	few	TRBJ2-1	CASSLVYRDEQFF	TGTGCCAGCAGCTTGGTATACAGGGATGAGCAGTTCTTC